This entry concerns a single T cell receptor (beta chain). The V gene's germline CDR1 is LNHNV and CDR2 YYDKDF (reference sequence). Trimming removed 0 bases from V and 4 bases from J; junction bases left unmatched: 5. There are 15 residues in the CDR3. The sample comes from a study of blood T cell repertoires in COVID-19. The overall study: The United States, Italy and Spain provided the acute and convalescent COVID-19 samples. Nucleic acid was either cDNA or gDNA, and it came from T cells, B-cell-depleted T cells, or PBMCs.

Per the authors' pipeline: Reference gene primer amplification gave estimated nucleated cell counts. The table came from immunoSEQ multiplex PCR; TCRdb's copy has only in-frame clones and leaves some out. V and J calls plus clone size are reproduced from that table; the DNA served to infer D and trimming. The table shows 300,000 to 350,000 clones, with around 90% occurring only once. Sequenced input: peripheral blood. The J gene is TRBJ1-1, the V gene TRBV15, with 7 bases aligning to TRBD1. This sequence was found in a man aged 18 to 29 with active or convalescent COVID-19. The CDR3 reads CATSRDRGIGTEAFF. DNA of the CDR3: TGTGCCACCAGCAGAGACAGGGGGATTGGCACTGAAGCTTTCTTT.